The clone carrying this T cell receptor (beta chain) was seen a few times. The data belong to a study of blood T cell repertoires in COVID-19. Sequencing used immunoSEQ multiplex PCR; TCRdb keeps in-frame clones, though not all of them. The sample lists 200,000 to 250,000 clones; approximately 90% were seen once. The CDR3 contains 16 residues. Trimming removed 0 bases from V and 0 bases from J, with 9 bases in between. Germline loops: CDR1 SEHNR, CDR2 FQNEAQ (reference sequence). The sequencing input was peripheral blood. The chain links TRBV7-9 to TRBJ2-1; a possible D gene is TRBD2 (6 bases). The clonotype was recovered from a man aged 60 to 75 with COVID-19, enrolled during active disease. This chain's CDR3 is CASSLAFGSSYNEQFF. CDR3 nucleotide sequence: TGTGCCAGCAGCTTAGCGTTCGGGAGCTCCTACAATGAGCAGTTCTTC.